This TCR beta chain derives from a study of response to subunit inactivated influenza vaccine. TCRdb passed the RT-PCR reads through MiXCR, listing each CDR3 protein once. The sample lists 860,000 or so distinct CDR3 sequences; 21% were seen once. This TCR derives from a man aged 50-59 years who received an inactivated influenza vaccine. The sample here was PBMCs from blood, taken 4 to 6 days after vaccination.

The CDR3 nucleotides are TGTGCCAGCGCGGGGCAGGGGGGCTACGGTACGCAGTATTTT. Its translation: CASAGQGGYGTQYF. The rearrangement joins TRBV7-3 to TRBJ2-3, with D tentatively TRBD1 (7 bases). The CDR3 runs to 14 residues. Germline lookup yields CDR1 SGHTA and CDR2 FQGTGA. V was pared by 8 bases and J by 8 bases, with 20 bases between.